Below, 28 T cell receptor beta chains from the same sample are listed, as sequenced in a study of identical twins' blood T cells. Using its own MiXCR run on the 5' RACE reads, TCRdb lists one record per CDR3 protein. The sample lists hundreds of thousands of distinct CDR3 sequences, approximately 30% occurring once. Sequenced material: PBMCs. All receptors derive from a woman aged 18-55 years in good health.

The chain's CDR3 is CSALVRGSNTEAFF. The CDR3 DNA reads TGCAGTGCCCTAGTGAGGGGATCGAACACTGAAGCTTTCTTT. This chain uses TRBV20-1 with TRBJ1-1; D might be TRBD1 (5 bases). V was shortened by 6 bases and J by 1 base, with 15 bases between the two germline ends. Germline loops: CDR1 DFQATT, CDR2 SNEGSKA (reference sequence). This CDR3 comprises 14 residues.

On this clonotype: This may come from a read error, since a much larger clone is one base off. The chain employs TRBV12-3 or TRBV12-4 and TRBJ2-2; D is tentatively TRBD1 or TRBD2 (5 bases each). Trimming cost V 3 bases and J 6 bases, with 14 bases left between them. The length of the CDR3 is 15 residues. Here the CDR3 reads CASSFSGTGAGELFF. For the CDR3, the DNA is TGTGCCAGCAGTTTTTCAGGGACGGGCGCCGGGGAGCTGTTTTTT.

The table lists this clonotype with a few counts. CDR3 loop: CASSLGLRGWNTEAFF. The CDR3 nucleotides read TGTGCCAGCAGCCTGGGGCTAAGGGGTTGGAACACTGAAGCTTTCTTT. The chain links TRBV7-8 to TRBJ1-1; maybe TRBD1 (5 bases). V dropped 5 bases and J dropped 1 base, with 17 bases sitting between them. Germline V gene lookup returns CDR1 SGHVS and CDR2 FQNEAQ. The CDR3 has 16 amino acids.

This clonotype has more than one count but fewer than ten. V and J are TRBV6-6 and TRBJ2-3; weak D call: TRBD1 (5 bases). Germline V gene sequence: CDR1 MNHNY, CDR2 SVGAGI (reference sequence). CDR3 length equals 14 residues. V shed 7 bases and J shed 4 bases, with 15 bases lying between them. CDR3 nucleotides: TGTGCCAGCACCTCGGACATTGGGGCAGATACGCAGTATTTT. Encoded protein: CASTSDIGADTQYF.

This clonotype was detected many times. CDR3 in amino acids: CSAQSPGLGRDEQFF. CDR3 sequence (DNA): TGCAGTGCGCAATCCCCGGGACTAGGGAGGGATGAGCAGTTCTTC. This rearrangement joins TRBV20-1 to TRBJ2-1, with 8 bases lining up with TRBD2. The CDR3 runs 15 residues. CDR1 DFQATT and CDR2 SNEGSKA come from the germline V gene (reference sequence). The J segment lost 8 bases and the V segment lost 6 bases, leaving 15 bases of the junction unmatched.

The genes are TRBV28 and TRBJ1-2; TRBD1 matches 9 bases. This CDR3 is built from 15 residues. CDR1 is MDHEN, CDR2 SYDVKM, per germline. J lost 8 bases, V lost 4 bases, and 11 bases had no gene match. This CDR3 is CASSSLTGGAEGYTF. The CDR3 DNA reads TGTGCCAGCAGTTCCCTTACAGGGGGCGCGGAGGGCTACACCTTC.

This clonotype was found a few times. J is TRBJ1-1 and V is TRBV20-1; weak D call: TRBD1 (5 bases). The V gene's germline CDR1 is DFQATT and CDR2 SNEGSKA (reference sequence). Deletions cut 3 bases from V and 7 bases from J, with 21 bases between. The CDR3 extends over 15 amino acids. The CDR3 sequence: CSARGRGPSNGEAFF. The DNA of the CDR3 is TGCAGTGCTAGGGGGCGAGGCCCCTCGAACGGTGAAGCTTTCTTT.

Comments on this clonotype: This may arise from a read error, as a much more abundant clone is one base away. V gene TRBV20-1 combines with J gene TRBJ1-1; D is ambiguous. V gave up 5 bases and J gave up 0 bases, with 10 bases separating them. The CDR3 covers 13 residues. Germline CDR1 DFQATT, CDR2 SNEGSKA (reference sequence). The CDR3: CSAGSTVNTEAFF. As DNA, the CDR3 is TGCAGTGCTGGATCGACGGTGAACACTGAAGCTTTCTTT.

V usage is TRBV5-1 and J usage is TRBJ2-1, with 8 bases fitting TRBD1. V shed 1 base, J shed 3 bases, and the junction held 6 bases outside the gene matches. Germline V gene lookup returns CDR1 SGHRS and CDR2 YFSETQ. The CDR3 has 16 amino acids. CDR3 coding DNA: TGCGCCAGCAGCTTGCCACGGACAGGGAACTACAATGAGCAGTTCTTC. Its protein product is CASSLPRTGNYNEQFF.

V gene TRBV20-1 combines with J gene TRBJ1-5; D not certain. V gave up 4 bases and J gave up 1 base, with 11 bases separating them. The CDR3 is 14 amino acids. Looked up from germline, CDR1 is DFQATT and CDR2 is SNEGSKA (reference sequence). The CDR3 DNA is TGCAGTGCTACTGGGCTTGGGAGCAATCAGCCCCAGCATTTT. This sequence encodes CSATGLGSNQPQHF.

A remark on this clonotype: The junction shows a germline mismatch at one end, possibly a read error. The chain carries TRBV7-3 and TRBJ2-3, with TRBD2 matching over 8 bases. Germline CDR1 and CDR2: SGHTA and FQGTGA. The CDR3 is made up of 14 amino acids. The CDR3 DNA reads TGTGTCAGCAGCCCGACTAGCGGCACAGATACGCAGTATTTT. It yields the protein CVSSPTSGTDTQYF. Variable domain in full (rest from reference TRBV7-3 and TRBJ2-3): GAGVSQTPSNKVTEKGKYVELRCDPISGHTALYWYRQSLGQGPEFLIYFQGTGAADDSGLPNDRFFAVRPEGSVSTLKIQRTERGDSAVYLCVSSPTSGTDTQYFGPGTRLTVL.

This clonotype occurred a few times. The rearrangement links TRBV9 to TRBJ2-1; D ambiguous. Trimming cost V 3 bases and J 3 bases, with 13 bases left between them. This CDR3 has 15 residues. Per germline, CDR1 SGDLS and CDR2 YYNGEE. This CDR3 reads CASSEDPRIYNEQFF. In nucleotides, the CDR3 is TGTGCCAGCAGCGAAGACCCGAGGATCTACAATGAGCAGTTCTTC.

This chain connects TRBV29-1 to TRBJ1-2; 9 nucleotides align to TRBD1. The ends lost 7 bases at V and 3 bases at J; junction bases unmatched: 6. CDR3 length: 13 residues. The germline V gene has CDR1 SQVTM and CDR2 ANQGSEA. Here the CDR3 DNA reads TGCAGCGGCGGGACAGGGATCGACTATGGCTACACCTTC. Translating it yields CSGGTGIDYGYTF.

The chain uses TRBV20-1 and TRBJ1-1; possible D gene TRBD1, 5 bases. The germline CDR1 and CDR2 sequences are DFQATT and SNEGSKA (reference sequence). This CDR3 has 15 residues. With 1 base removed from V and 1 base from J, the gap between germline ends came to 13 bases. DNA for the CDR3: TGCAGTGCTAGAGTCCTAAGGGGAGGGAACACTGAAGCTTTCTTT. The encoded protein is CSARVLRGGNTEAFF.

The V call is TRBV7-9, the J call TRBJ2-3; TRBD1 is a possible D gene (7 bases). The CDR3 is 16 residues long. The V gene lost 4 bases and the J gene lost 6 bases, with 20 bases spanning the gap. Germline lookup yields CDR1 SEHNR and CDR2 FQNEAQ (reference sequence). The CDR3 nucleotides read TGTGCCAGCAGCTCGTTCAAGACAGGGAGCGGGGATACGCAGTATTTT. Its translation: CASSSFKTGSGDTQYF. Full variable domain (missing parts from reference TRBV7-9 and TRBJ2-3): DTGVSQNPRHKITKRGQNVTFRCDPISEHNRLYWYRQTLGQGPEFLTYFQNEAQLEKSRLLSDRFSAERPKGSFSTLEIQRTEQGDSAMYLCASSSFKTGSGDTQYFGPGTRLTVL.

This chain uses TRBV7-3 with TRBJ1-2; 7 bases align to TRBD1. Per the germline V gene, CDR1 is SGHTA and CDR2 is FQGTGA. The V segment lost 1 base and the J segment 5 bases; nucleotides outside the gene matches: 7. CDR3 length: 15 residues. DNA of the CDR3: TGTGCCAGCAGCTTAAGCGGGGACAGTGCTTATGGCTACACCTTC. Translating gives CASSLSGDSAYGYTF.

This clonotype was seen a handful of times. This sequence joins TRBV20-1 and TRBJ1-1; TRBD1 is a possible D gene (5 bases). This CDR3 is built from 13 residues. Trimming shortened V by 2 bases and J by 1 base, and 8 bases separated the two germline ends. From germline, CDR1 is DFQATT and CDR2 SNEGSKA (reference sequence). The CDR3 nucleotides read TGCAGTGCTAGAACAGGTTGGAACACTGAAGCTTTCTTT. This gives the protein CSARTGWNTEAFF.

Concerning this clonotype: This may be a read error: a much more frequent sequence differs by one nucleotide. CDR3 region: CASSPGTDQPLHF. The CDR3 DNA is TGTGCCAGCAGTCCCGGGACCGATCAGCCCCTGCATTTT. The rearrangement uses TRBV12-3 or TRBV12-4 and TRBJ1-5; tentatively, D is TRBD1 (5 bases). This CDR3 is 13 amino acids long.

The V gene is TRBV24-1, the J gene TRBJ1-5; D may be TRBD1 (6 bases). The CDR3 is 17 amino acids. V gave up 6 bases and J gave up 4 bases, with 21 bases separating them. Germline V gene data show CDR1 as KGHDR and CDR2 as SFDVKD. CDR3 region: CATSPPGATGPNQPQHF. The CDR3 DNA follows: TGTGCCACCAGTCCCCCAGGGGCCACAGGCCCGAATCAGCCCCAGCATTTT.

The V and J genes are TRBV19 and TRBJ1-6; D is possibly TRBD1 (5 bases). This CDR3 has 17 residues. With 8 bases removed from V and 0 bases from J, the gap between germline ends came to 17 bases. The germline gives CDR1 LNHDA, CDR2 SQIVND (reference sequence). The CDR3 spells CASAPGTASSYNSPLHF. The DNA for the CDR3 is TGTGCCAGTGCACCCGGGACTGCAAGCTCCTATAATTCACCCCTCCACTTT.

This chain connects TRBV6-2 or TRBV6-3 to TRBJ2-1; the D is unclear. V was pared by 7 bases and J by 5 bases, with 18 bases between. The CDR3 has 15 residues. Germline lookup yields CDR1 MNHEY and CDR2 SVGEGT. This chain's CDR3 is CASTPRLSLNNEQFF. The CDR3 bases are TGTGCCAGCACCCCACGGCTCTCACTAAACAATGAGCAGTTCTTC.

In its sample, this clonotype was seen a few times. The chain recombines TRBV6-1 with TRBJ1-2, with TRBD1 matching over 8 bases. This CDR3 has 14 amino acids. Germline V gene sequence: CDR1 MNHNS, CDR2 SASEGT. V shed 7 bases, J shed 4 bases, and the junction held 8 bases outside the gene matches. CDR3 coding DNA: TGTGCCAGCAAATGGTCAGGGGGCAGCTATGGCTACACCTTC. It yields the protein CASKWSGGSYGYTF.

This clonotype was counted a few times. The chain's CDR3 is CSAHGGGNNYEQYF. CDR3 coding DNA: TGCAGTGCCCACGGAGGCGGGAATAACTACGAGCAGTACTTC. This sequence joins TRBV20-1 and TRBJ2-7; D possibly corresponds to TRBD2 (6 bases). This CDR3 contains 14 residues. Germline V gene data show CDR1 as DFQATT and CDR2 as SNEGSKA (reference sequence). V lost 6 bases and J 3 bases, leaving 18 bases between the germline ends.

The rearrangement joins TRBV20-1 to TRBJ1-1; D remains ambiguous. CDR1 DFQATT and CDR2 SNEGSKA come from the germline V gene (reference sequence). Trimming took off 6 bases at V and 0 bases at J, with 11 bases between the two ends. CDR3 length equals 13 residues. CDR3 amino acids: CSAPEVMNTEAFF. The DNA for the CDR3 is TGCAGTGCCCCCGAGGTCATGAACACTGAAGCTTTCTTT.

The genes are TRBV6-6 and TRBJ2-1; 8 nucleotides line up with TRBD2. The CDR3 totals 16 residues. V trimming: 7 bases; J trimming: 0 bases; junction bases outside the gene matches: 8. Germline loops: CDR1 MNHNY, CDR2 SVGAGI (reference sequence). CDR3 residues: CASTGGLASSYNEQFF. The DNA of the CDR3 is TGTGCCAGCACTGGCGGACTAGCTAGCTCCTACAATGAGCAGTTCTTC.

The CDR3 here is CAWSRQGAQPQHF. The CDR3, as DNA: TGTGCCTGGAGTAGACAGGGGGCTCAGCCCCAGCATTTT. The chain recombines TRBV30 with TRBJ1-5, with TRBD1 matching 10 bases. Unmatched junction bases numbered 1, after V lost 2 bases and J lost 6 bases. Germline V gene data show CDR1 as GTSNPN and CDR2 as SVGIG (reference sequence). CDR3 length: 13 residues.

The chain joins TRBV29-1 to TRBJ2-7, with a tentative D call TRBD1 (7 bases). The V gene lost 6 bases and the J gene lost 0 bases, with 18 bases spanning the gap. This CDR3 contains 15 residues. CDR1 SQVTM and CDR2 ANQGSEA come from the germline V gene. CDR3 sequence (DNA): TGCAGCGTCCAGGGGGGCGTTTTCGCCTCCTACGAGCAGTACTTC. Protein: CSVQGGVFASYEQYF.

The chain joins TRBV5-4 to TRBJ1-2; D call uncertain. Deletions cut 4 bases from V and 0 bases from J, with 10 bases between. This CDR3 contains 14 residues. CDR1 and CDR2 (germline): SGHNT, YYREEE (reference sequence). The CDR3 spells CASSRAPTNYGYTF. The DNA for the CDR3 is TGTGCCAGCAGCCGAGCACCTACTAACTATGGCTACACCTTC. The full variable domain, with the rest looked up from reference TRBV5-4 and TRBJ1-2, is ETGVTQSPTHLIKTRGQQVTLRCSSQSGHNTVSWYQQALGQGPQFIFQYYREEENGRGNFPPRFSGLQFPNYSSELNVNALELDDSALYLCASSRAPTNYGYTFGSGTRLTVV.